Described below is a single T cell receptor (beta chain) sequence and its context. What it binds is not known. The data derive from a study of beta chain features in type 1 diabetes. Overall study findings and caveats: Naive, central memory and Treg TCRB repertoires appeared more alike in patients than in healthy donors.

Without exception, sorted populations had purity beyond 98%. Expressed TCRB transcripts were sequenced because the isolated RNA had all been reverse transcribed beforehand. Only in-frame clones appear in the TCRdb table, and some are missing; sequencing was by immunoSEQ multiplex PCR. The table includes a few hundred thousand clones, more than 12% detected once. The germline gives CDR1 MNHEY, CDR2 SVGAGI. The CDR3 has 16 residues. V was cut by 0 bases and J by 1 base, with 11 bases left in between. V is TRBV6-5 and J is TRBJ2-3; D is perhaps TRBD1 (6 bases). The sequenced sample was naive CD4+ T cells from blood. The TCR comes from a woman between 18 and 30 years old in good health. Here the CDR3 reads CASSYSQGGGTDTQYF. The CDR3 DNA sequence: TGTGCCAGCAGTTACTCACAGGGTGGGGGCACAGATACGCAGTATTTT.